This TCR beta chain was obtained from a study of blood T cell repertoires in COVID-19. Study-wide background: Nucleic acid was either cDNA or gDNA, and it came from T cells, B-cell-depleted T cells, or PBMCs.

Germline CDR1 reads MNHNY; CDR2 reads SVGAGI (reference sequence). Trimming took 7 bases from V and 4 from J, leaving 14 bases between them. There are 13 residues in the CDR3. Under the authors' procedure: Amplification of reference gene primers was used by the study to estimate nucleated cell counts. Assay: immunoSEQ multiplex PCR; the TCRdb copy retains only in-frame clones and omits some. The D gene and trimming were derived from the DNA, and the V and J assignments and clone size from that table. This sample has 150,000 to 200,000 clones, with around 85% found just once. The sequencing input was peripheral blood. The sequence derives from a human donor with acute or convalescent COVID-19. The donor label of this sample is uncertain. The rearrangement links TRBV6-6 to TRBJ2-7; weak D call: TRBD2 (6 bases). The CDR3 reads CASKPSGSYEQYF. The CDR3 DNA sequence: TGTGCCAGCAAACCTTCCGGGAGTTACGAGCAGTACTTC.